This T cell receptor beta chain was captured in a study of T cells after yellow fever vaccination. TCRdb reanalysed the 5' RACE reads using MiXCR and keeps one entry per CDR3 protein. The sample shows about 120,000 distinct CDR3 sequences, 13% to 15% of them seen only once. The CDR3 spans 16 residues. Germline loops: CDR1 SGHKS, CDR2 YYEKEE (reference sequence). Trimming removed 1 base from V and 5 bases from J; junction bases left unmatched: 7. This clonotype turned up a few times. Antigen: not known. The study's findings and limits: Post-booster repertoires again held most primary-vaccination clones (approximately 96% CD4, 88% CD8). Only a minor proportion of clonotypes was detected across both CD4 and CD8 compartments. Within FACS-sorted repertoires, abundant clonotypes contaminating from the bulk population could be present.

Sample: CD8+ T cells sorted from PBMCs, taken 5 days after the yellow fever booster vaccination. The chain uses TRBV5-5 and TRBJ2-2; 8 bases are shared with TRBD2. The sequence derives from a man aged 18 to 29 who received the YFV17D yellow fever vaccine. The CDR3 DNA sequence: TGTGCCAGCAGCTTGCCGAGCGGGGGTGAAACCGGGGAGCTGTTTTTT. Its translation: CASSLPSGGETGELFF.